Below are 20 T cell receptor beta chains sequenced from a single sample in a study of T-cell reconstitution after alpha-beta-depleted transplantation in children. The library targeted TCRbeta and was prepared with unique molecular identifiers. From the PCR reads, TCRdb called clonotypes with MiXCR, one entry per CDR3 protein. The data show 440,000 or so distinct CDR3 sequences, over 40% seen once. This sample comprised PBMCs, obtained before TCRalphabeta/CD19-depleted stem cell transplant. The receptors come from a girl aged 2-15 years with aplastic anemia, due to receive a stem cell transplant.

This clonotype was counted a few times. This sequence joins TRBV20-1 and TRBJ2-7, with TRBD1 as a possible D gene (6 bases). The CDR3 has 13 amino acids. Germline lookup yields CDR1 DFQATT and CDR2 SNEGSKA (reference sequence). DNA of the CDR3: TGCATCTTCCGGGACATGGACTCCTACGAGCAGTACTTC. Amino acid sequence: CIFRDMDSYEQYF.

V gene TRBV5-1 combines with J gene TRBJ2-1, with 8 bases matching TRBD2. The germline V gene has CDR1 SGHRS and CDR2 YFSETQ. The CDR3 is 18 amino acids. With 1 base clipped from V and 7 bases from J, the junction kept 16 bases outside the gene matches. CDR3 nucleotides: TGCGCCAGCAGCTTGTTCCATGGGAGCGGGGGCCCCCGGAATGAGCAGTTCTTC. Translating gives CASSLFHGSGGPRNEQFF.

This chain links TRBV29-1 with TRBJ1-2; D is possibly TRBD1 (5 bases). The CDR3 runs 12 residues. Germline lookup yields CDR1 SQVTM and CDR2 ANQGSEA. V was clipped by 5 bases and J by 6 bases, with 13 bases between them. The CDR3 loop is CSVSRGRDGYTF. The CDR3 DNA reads as TGCAGCGTTTCGAGGGGCCGGGATGGCTACACCTTC.

The table lists this clonotype with many counts. V is TRBV11-2 and J is TRBJ2-3, with 16 bases fitting TRBD2. The junction had 5 bases not matched to a gene; V was cut back by 5 bases and J by 0 bases. The CDR3 has 18 residues. CDR1 and CDR2 (germline): SGHAT, FQNNGV. CDR3 region: CASSPPGLAGGSTDTQYF. The CDR3 DNA reads TGTGCCAGCAGCCCGCCGGGACTAGCGGGAGGGAGCACAGATACGCAGTATTTT.

This clonotype has ten or more counts. The gene calls are TRBV7-2 and TRBJ2-7; D is unclear. This CDR3 has 12 residues. The V gene lost 5 bases and the J gene lost 5 bases, with 10 bases spanning the gap. Germline values: CDR1 SGHTA, CDR2 FQGNSA. CDR3 coding DNA: TGTGCCAGCAGCCCCTCACGGAACGAGCAGTACTTC. Its protein product is CASSPSRNEQYF. Full variable domain (outside the CDR3, taken from reference TRBV7-2 and TRBJ2-7): GAGVSQSPSNKVTEKGKDVELRCDPISGHTALYWYRQSLGQGLEFLIYFQGNSAPDKSGLPSDRFSAERTGGSVSTLTIQRTQQEDSAVYLCASSPSRNEQYFGPGTRLTVT.

The gene calls are TRBV23-1 and TRBJ2-7; 9 nucleotides agree with TRBD1. TRBV23-1 is filed as an ORF, its function uncertain. The length of the CDR3 is 13 residues. J lost 4 bases, V lost 6 bases, and 4 bases had no gene match. The CDR3 loop reads CASRPDRGYEQYF. The CDR3, as DNA: TGCGCCAGCAGGCCGGACAGGGGTTACGAGCAGTACTTC.

This clonotype was recorded at least ten times. CDR3 region: CASSSGVNYGYTF. In nucleotides, the CDR3 is TGTGCCAGCAGTTCAGGGGTAAACTATGGCTACACCTTC. The chain is built from TRBV28 and TRBJ1-2; D perhaps matches TRBD1 (6 bases). V lost 4 bases and J lost 2, with 8 bases in between. CDR1 is MDHEN, CDR2 SYDVKM, per germline. This CDR3 region has 13 residues.

This clonotype was recorded at least ten times. The chain uses TRBV9 and TRBJ2-7; D uncertain. Germline lookup yields CDR1 SGDLS and CDR2 YYNGEE. V shed 2 bases and J shed 5 bases, with 20 bases lying between them. CDR3 size: 16 residues. The CDR3 DNA reads TGTGCCAGCAGCGTCCTACCCGGGTCCCCCGGTAACGAGCAGTACTTC. Encoded protein: CASSVLPGSPGNEQYF.

This clonotype was seen ten or more times. CDR3 region: CASSTDRGRAYEQYF. CDR3 bases: TGCGCCAGCAGCACCGACAGGGGGCGGGCGTACGAGCAGTACTTC. The J gene is TRBJ2-7, the V gene TRBV5-1; TRBD1 matches at 10 bases. Germline loops: CDR1 SGHRS, CDR2 YFSETQ. The length of the CDR3 is 15 residues. V lost 4 bases to trimming and J lost 4 bases; unmatched junction nucleotides: 8.

The chain is built from TRBV7-2 and TRBJ2-7, with a weak D call TRBD1 (7 bases). V lost 8 bases, J lost 5 bases, and 19 bases lay in between. CDR3 length: 14 residues. CDR1 SGHTA and CDR2 FQGNSA come from the germline V gene. Here the CDR3 DNA reads TGTGCCAGCTTAAGGTCAGGGGGGAGGAACGAGCAGTACTTC. Residues: CASLRSGGRNEQYF.

This clonotype was observed many times. This chain uses TRBV7-2 with TRBJ2-7, with TRBD2 as a possible D gene (5 bases). From germline, CDR1 is SGHTA and CDR2 FQGNSA. V lost 1 base to trimming and J lost 7 bases, with 14 bases between them. The CDR3 runs 14 residues. CDR3: CASSLDSGLGEQYF. CDR3 DNA: TGTGCCAGCAGCTTAGACTCAGGACTGGGGGAGCAGTACTTC.

The rearrangement uses TRBV5-1 and TRBJ1-6; no firm D call. The CDR3 is 13 amino acids. Trimming took off 7 bases at V and 8 bases at J, with 13 bases between the two ends. The germline CDR1 and CDR2 sequences are SGHRS and YFSETQ. The CDR3 loop is CASSGQLHSPLHF. In nucleotides, the CDR3 is TGCGCCAGCTCTGGGCAGCTTCATTCACCCCTCCACTTT. Combining the CDR3 with reference TRBV5-1 and TRBJ1-6 gives the whole variable domain KAGVTQTPRYLIKTRGQQVTLSCSPISGHRSVSWYQQTPGQGLQFLFEYFSETQRNKGNFPGRFSGRQFSNSRSEMNVSTLELGDSALYLCASSGQLHSPLHFGNGTRLTVT.

The chain uses TRBV29-1 and TRBJ2-3; D is uncertain. The CDR3 extends over 12 amino acids. CDR1 and CDR2 from the germline V gene are SQVTM and ANQGSEA. V lost 2 bases to trimming and J lost 6 bases, with 9 bases between them. CDR3 protein: CSVEHKRDTQYF. CDR3 sequence (DNA): TGCAGCGTTGAACATAAGAGGGATACGCAGTATTTT.

The chain is built from TRBV5-1 and TRBJ1-5; D call uncertain. The germline gives CDR1 SGHRS, CDR2 YFSETQ. The CDR3 length is 15 residues. V lost 0 bases and J 0 bases, leaving 7 bases between the germline ends. Written as DNA, the CDR3 is TGCGCCAGCAGCTTGGACGGTAATAGCAATCAGCCCCAGCATTTT. Its protein is CASSLDGNSNQPQHF.

The CDR3 here is CSAAGTSGDSDTQYF. In DNA form, the CDR3 reads TGCAGTGCTGCCGGGACTAGCGGGGACTCAGATACGCAGTATTTT. V usage is TRBV20-1 and J usage is TRBJ2-3; 13 nucleotides line up with TRBD2. CDR1 and CDR2 (germline): DFQATT, SNEGSKA (reference sequence). V was pared by 5 bases and J by 4 bases, with 6 bases of the junction left unmatched. This CDR3 spans 15 amino acids.

With respect to this clonotype: The junction and the germline gene differ at one end; a read error may be behind it. The chain has TRBV3-1 and TRBJ1-2; 9 nucleotides match TRBD1. This CDR3 comprises 14 residues. CDR1 LGHDT and CDR2 YNNKEL come from the germline V gene (reference sequence). CDR3 region: CASSRTGGDFGDTF. As DNA, the CDR3 is TGTGCCAGCAGTCGTACAGGGGGCGATTTTGGCGACACCTTC.

The rearrangement uses TRBV12-3 or TRBV12-4 and TRBJ2-3; a weak D match, TRBD2 (6 bases). The CDR3 extends over 15 amino acids. The germline V and J ends were trimmed by 6 bases and 5 bases, with 18 bases remaining between them. The CDR3 DNA sequence: TGTGCCAGCAGGCGTCCGGGACTCTCGGGAGATACGCAGTATTTT. Translated, it gives CASRRPGLSGDTQYF.

This clonotype appeared once. The genes are TRBV20-1 and TRBJ2-5; D possibly corresponds to TRBD1 (5 bases). V lost 5 bases, J lost 5 bases, and 24 bases lay in between. Germline CDR1 is DFQATT and CDR2 is SNEGSKA (reference sequence). The CDR3 has 16 amino acids. The chain's CDR3 is CSAFGRTPIAQETQYF. The CDR3 bases are TGCAGTGCTTTTGGGCGGACACCCATCGCCCAGGAGACCCAGTACTTC.

This clonotype was picked up many times. The chain uses TRBV5-1 and TRBJ2-1, with 7 bases lining up with TRBD2. The CDR3 loop spans 14 amino acids. Unmatched junction bases numbered 6, after V lost 4 bases and J lost 5 bases. The germline V gene has CDR1 SGHRS and CDR2 YFSETQ. CDR3 bases: TGCGCCAGCAGCCCCTGGACTAGTAACAATGAGCAGTTCTTC. Translation gives CASSPWTSNNEQFF. Full variable domain (remainder filled in from reference TRBV5-1 and TRBJ2-1): KAGVTQTPRYLIKTRGQQVTLSCSPISGHRSVSWYQQTPGQGLQFLFEYFSETQRNKGNFPGRFSGRQFSNSRSEMNVSTLELGDSALYLCASSPWTSNNEQFFGPGTRLTVL.

J is TRBJ2-7 and V is TRBV18, with TRBD1 identical over 11 bases. The CDR3 totals 15 residues. CDR1 is KGHSH, CDR2 LQKENI, per germline. J lost 6 bases, V lost 6 bases, and 10 bases had no gene match. CDR3 protein: CASSPGGTGGGEQYF. The CDR3 nucleotides read TGTGCCAGCTCCCCTGGCGGGACAGGGGGGGGCGAGCAGTACTTC. Variable domain in full (rest from reference TRBV18 and TRBJ2-7): NAGVMQNPRHLVRRRGQEARLRCSPMKGHSHVYWYRQLPEEGLKFMVYLQKENIIDESGMPKERFSAEFPKEGPSILRIQQVVRGDSAAYFCASSPGGTGGGEQYFGPGTRLTVT.